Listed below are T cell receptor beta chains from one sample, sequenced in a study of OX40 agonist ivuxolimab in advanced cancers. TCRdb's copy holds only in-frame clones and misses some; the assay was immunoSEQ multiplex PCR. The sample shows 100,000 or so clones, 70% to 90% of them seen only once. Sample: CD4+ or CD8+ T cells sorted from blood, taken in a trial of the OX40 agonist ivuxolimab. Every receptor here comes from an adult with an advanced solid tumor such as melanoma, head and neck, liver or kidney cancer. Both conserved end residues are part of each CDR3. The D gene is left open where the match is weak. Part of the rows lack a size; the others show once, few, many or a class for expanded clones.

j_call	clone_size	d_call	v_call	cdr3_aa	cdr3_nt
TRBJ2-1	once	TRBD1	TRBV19	CASSRTGTFYNEQFF	TGTGCCAGTAGTCGGACAGGGACTTTCTACAATGAGCAGTTCTTC
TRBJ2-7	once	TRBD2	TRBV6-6	CASSDGGRAYEQYF	TGTGCCAGCAGCGACGGCGGGAGGGCCTACGAGCAGTACTTC
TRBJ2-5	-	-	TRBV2	CASSADRPETQYF	TGTGCCAGCAGTGCGGACCGCCCTGAGACCCAGTACTTC
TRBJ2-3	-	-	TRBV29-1	CSVEDPTDTQYF	TGCAGCGTTGAAGATCCAACAGATACGCAGTATTTT
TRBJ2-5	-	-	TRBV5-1	CASSLGLGETQYF	TGCGCCAGCAGCTTGGGGCTAGGAGAGACCCAGTACTTC
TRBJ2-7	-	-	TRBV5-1	CASSPALATDSYEQYF	TGCGCCAGCAGCCCGGCACTCGCTACTGACTCCTACGAGCAGTACTTC
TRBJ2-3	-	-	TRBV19	CASSIQATNTQYF	TGTGCCAGTAGTATCCAAGCGACGAATACGCAGTATTTT
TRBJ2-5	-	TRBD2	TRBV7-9	CASSPLYSGTKEEETQYF	TGTGCCAGCAGCCCCCTGTATAGCGGGACAAAAGAAGAAGAGACCCAGTACTTC
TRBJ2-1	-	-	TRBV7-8	CASSLGLGNEQFF	TGTGCCAGCAGCTTAGGCCTGGGAAATGAGCAGTTCTTC
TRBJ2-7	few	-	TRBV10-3	CAISESDGKQYF	TGTGCCATCAGTGAGTCGGATGGGAAGCAGTACTTC
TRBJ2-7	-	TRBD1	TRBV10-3	CAISESTGVLQTEQYF	TGTGCCATCAGTGAGTCGACAGGGGTCTTACAAACGGAGCAGTACTTC
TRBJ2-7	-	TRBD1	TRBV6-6	CASRTGTGRVQQYF	TGTGCCAGCAGGACCGGGACAGGGAGGGTACAGCAGTACTTC
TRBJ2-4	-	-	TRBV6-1	CASSARWGTLENIQYF	TGTGCCAGCAGTGCCAGGTGGGGGACTCTTGAAAACATTCAGTACTTC
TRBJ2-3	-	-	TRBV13	CASSTWTGGGTDTQYF	TGTGCCAGCAGTACCTGGACCGGGGGCGGCACAGATACGCAGTATTTT
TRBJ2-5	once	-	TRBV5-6	CASSRRLVQETQYF	TGTGCCAGCAGCAGGAGACTAGTACAAGAGACCCAGTACTTC
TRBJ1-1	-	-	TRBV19	CASTGTEAQSTEAFF	TGTGCCAGTACAGGGACGGAGGCGCAGAGCACTGAAGCTTTCTTT
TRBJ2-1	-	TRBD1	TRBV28	CASSLSTGFGTGFNEQFF	TGTGCCAGCAGTTTGAGTACCGGTTTCGGGACAGGGTTTAATGAGCAGTTCTTC
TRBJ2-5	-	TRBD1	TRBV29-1	CSGGQGEETQYF	TGCAGCGGTGGACAGGGAGAAGAGACCCAGTACTTC
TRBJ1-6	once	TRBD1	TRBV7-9	CASSSSTSGGGSPLHF	TGTGCCAGCAGCTCTAGCACCTCAGGGGGCGGATCACCCCTCCACTTT
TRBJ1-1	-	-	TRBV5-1	CASSWNRDTEAFF	TGCGCCAGCAGTTGGAACCGGGACACTGAAGCTTTCTTT